A selection of T cell receptor beta chains follows, all from one sample in a study of blood T cell repertoires in COVID-19. This table comes from immunoSEQ multiplex PCR, and its TCRdb copy is limited to in-frame clones, with some not included. The sample lists a few hundred thousand clones, just under 90% occurring once. Sequencing used PBMCs or T cells enriched from blood (not recorded which). Every receptor here comes from a woman between 50 and 59 years old who had been exposed to COVID-19. CDR3s include the opening cysteine and the closing phenylalanine or tryptophan. The order of the fields is V gene, clone size, D gene, J gene, CDR3 DNA, CDR3 protein. The D gene is left open where the match is weak. The size entry is marked missing in some rows and otherwise reads once, few, many or a size class.

TRBV30	NA	NA	TRBJ2-5	TGTGCCTGGAGCAGCTTGGGCTCTGGGACCCAGTACTTC	CAWSSLGSGTQYF
TRBV19	NA	NA	TRBJ1-5	TGTGCCAGTAGTATGGGTTCCGGGAGGAATCAGCCCCAGCATTTT	CASSMGSGRNQPQHF
TRBV2	NA	NA	TRBJ2-4	TGTGCCAGCAGGACGAGGTTAGCCAAAAACATTCAGTACTTC	CASRTRLAKNIQYF
TRBV5-1	NA	TRBD2	TRBJ2-2	TGCGCCAGCAGAACCGGTAGCGGGCCGAACACCGGGGAGCTGTTTTTT	CASRTGSGPNTGELFF
TRBV7-2	NA	TRBD1	TRBJ2-7	TGTGCCAGCAGCCCACGGACAGGGTTCCACGAGCAGTACTTC	CASSPRTGFHEQYF
TRBV7-2	NA	NA	TRBJ2-1	TGTGCCAGCAGCGTAGGGAGCCACAATGAGCAGTTCTTC	CASSVGSHNEQFF
TRBV10-2	NA	NA	TRBJ2-3	TGCGCCAGCAGTGAGCCGGACTACCTCGATACGCAGTATTTT	CASSEPDYLDTQYF
TRBV3-1/TRBV3-2	NA	TRBD1	TRBJ1-4	TGTGCCAGCAGCCAGGGACAGATTGGGAATGAAAAACTGTTTTTT	CASSQGQIGNEKLFF
TRBV6-1	NA	TRBD2	TRBJ2-3	TGTGCCAGCAGTGAAATCGGGACTAGCGGCACAGATACGCAGTATTTT	CASSEIGTSGTDTQYF
TRBV3-1/TRBV3-2	NA	TRBD1	TRBJ2-2	TGTGCCAGCAGCCCCCCAGGGGGCTGGGGCGGGGAGCTGTTTTTT	CASSPPGGWGGELFF
TRBV28	NA	NA	TRBJ2-5	TGTGCCAGCAGTTTCCAGAACCAAGAGACCCAGTACTTC	CASSFQNQETQYF
TRBV24-1	NA	TRBD1	TRBJ1-2	TGTGCCACCAGTGATCATGGACAGGGGGTAGGCTATGGCTACACCTTC	CATSDHGQGVGYGYTF
TRBV6-2/TRBV6-3	few	TRBD1	TRBJ1-1	TGTGCCAGCAGTCTCCGGGGGACAGGGGGCACTGAAGCTTTCTTT	CASSLRGTGGTEAFF
TRBV4-1	NA	TRBD2	TRBJ2-5	TGCGCCAGCAGCTTAAGCGGGACTAGCTCTCAAGAGACCCAGTACTTC	CASSLSGTSSQETQYF
TRBV12-5	NA	NA	TRBJ1-2	TGTGCTAGTGGTTCCGCTTTAACCCAGGGTTCTACTCGTGGCTACACCTTC	CASGSALTQGSTRGYTF
TRBV27	once	TRBD1	TRBJ1-1	TGTGCCAGCAGTCTCGACAGGGTTTACACTGAAGCTTTCTTT	CASSLDRVYTEAFF
TRBV5-1	NA	TRBD1	TRBJ1-4	TGCGCCAGCAGCTTGGCGCAGGGGGAGGAAAAACTGTTTTTT	CASSLAQGEEKLFF
TRBV21-1	NA	NA	TRBJ2-7	TGTGCCAGCAGCAAAGAATCTAGTTTTAGGGCTAGCCTTAACCCCTACGAGCAGTACTTC	CASSKESSFRASLNPYEQYF
TRBV5-1	few	NA	TRBJ1-5	TGCGCCAGCAGCCTAGACCTGAACAATCAGCCCCAGCATTTT	CASSLDLNNQPQHF
TRBV15	NA	TRBD1	TRBJ1-2	TGTGCCACCAGCAGAGATCCCAGGGGGGCGTCTGGCTACACCTTC	CATSRDPRGASGYTF
TRBV5-1	NA	TRBD1	TRBJ1-5	TGCGCCAGCAGCTCTAGAGGACAGGGGCAGGGAAATCAGCCCCAGCATTTT	CASSSRGQGQGNQPQHF
TRBV28	NA	NA	TRBJ1-5	TGTGCCAGCAGCCTGACAGGAGGCAATCAGCCCCAGCATTTT	CASSLTGGNQPQHF
TRBV2	NA	TRBD2	TRBJ2-7	TGTGCCAGCAGCGATTGGACTAGCGGGGGGGATCCCTACGAGCAGTACTTC	CASSDWTSGGDPYEQYF
TRBV7-2	NA	NA	TRBJ1-5	TGTGCCAGCAGCCCCACCGGGACACATGGGTATCAGCCCCAGCATTTT	CASSPTGTHGYQPQHF
TRBV5-1	NA	TRBD2	TRBJ2-3	TGCGCCAGCAGCTTGGCCGGGGTAGCGGGAGATACGCAGTATTTT	CASSLAGVAGDTQYF
TRBV4-2	NA	TRBD1	TRBJ1-5	TGTGCCAGCAGCCAAGCGGACAGGGGCGCAGGGAATCAGCCCCAGCATTTT	CASSQADRGAGNQPQHF
TRBV7-9	NA	NA	TRBJ2-7	TGTGCCAGCAGCTTAGGGGGCAGATCTTACGAGCAGTACTTC	CASSLGGRSYEQYF
TRBV19	NA	TRBD1	TRBJ1-5	TGTGCCAGTAGTCGCACGACAGGGGTTTTTGGCAATCAGCCCCAGCATTTT	CASSRTTGVFGNQPQHF
TRBV28	NA	NA	TRBJ1-2	TGTGCCAGCAGTTCTGGGGGACACCACTATGGCTACACCTTC	CASSSGGHHYGYTF
TRBV9	NA	NA	TRBJ1-1	TGTGCCAGCAGCCCGGACAGTAACACTGAAGCTTTCTTT	CASSPDSNTEAFF
TRBV2	NA	NA	TRBJ1-3	TGTGCCAGCAGTGAAGCCGGAGATCTCTCTGGAAACACCATATATTTT	CASSEAGDLSGNTIYF
TRBV7-2	NA	TRBD1	TRBJ2-1	TGTGCCAGCAGCCCTAGGACAGGACGAGACAATGAGCAGTTCTTC	CASSPRTGRDNEQFF
TRBV27	NA	NA	TRBJ2-3	TGTGCCAGCAGCACAGGGCGTGTGCAGTATTTT	CASSTGRVQYF
TRBV5-1	NA	NA	TRBJ2-2	TGCGCCAGCAGCGAAGCAGGAAACACCGGGGAGCTGTTTTTT	CASSEAGNTGELFF
TRBV9	NA	NA	TRBJ2-3	TGTGCCAGCAGCAACCCCATCCTAGGCCTAGTCAGCACAGATACGCAGTATTTT	CASSNPILGLVSTDTQYF
TRBV6-1	NA	TRBD1	TRBJ2-3	TGTGCCAGCAGTGAAGCAAGGGCAGGGGGCCCAGATACGCAGTATTTT	CASSEARAGGPDTQYF
TRBV10-3	NA	NA	TRBJ2-5	TGTGCCATCAGTGGGACAGCCCAAGAGACCCAGTACTTC	CAISGTAQETQYF
TRBV3-1/TRBV3-2	NA	TRBD2	TRBJ2-2	TGTGCCAGCAGCGCTAGCGGGGGATACACCGGGGAGCTGTTTTTT	CASSASGGYTGELFF
TRBV19	NA	NA	TRBJ1-1	TGTGCCAGTAGTATTCTCGACAGGTCGAACACTGAAGCTTTCTTT	CASSILDRSNTEAFF
TRBV21-1	NA	NA	TRBJ2-1	TGTGCCAGCAGCATCCCGAGCCCCCATGAGCAGTTCTTC	CASSIPSPHEQFF